Listed below are T cell receptor beta chains from one sample, sequenced in a study of naive and memory T cell subsets. Using its own MiXCR run on the UMI-ligation and nested PCR reads, TCRdb lists one record per CDR3 protein. Seen here are about 37,000 distinct CDR3 sequences, approximately 10% observed once, and the top ten hold about 4.2%. Sequences were derived from skin, sampled from a tuberculin skin test site. The receptors shown here come from an adult in good health. Each CDR3 is given with its conserved first and last residue. Each record gives: CDR3 length, J gene, clone size, D gene, V gene, CDR3 protein, CDR3 DNA. A D gene is named only where the DNA matches it firmly. Clone sizes are given selectively: once, few, many, or a class where the clone is expanded.

len: 15; j_gene: TRBJ1-5; abundance: many; d_gene: .; v_gene: TRBV7-2; CDR3aa: CASSLGGNRNQPQHF; CDR3nt: TGTGCCAGCAGCTTAGGGGGTAATCGCAATCAGCCCCAGCATTTT
len: 14; j_gene: TRBJ2-5; abundance: .; d_gene: TRBD2; v_gene: TRBV19; CDR3aa: CASRTSGGQETQYF; CDR3nt: TGTGCCAGTCGGACTAGCGGGGGGCAAGAGACCCAGTACTTC
len: 15; j_gene: TRBJ2-3; abundance: medium-sized; d_gene: TRBD2; v_gene: TRBV20-1; CDR3aa: CSAPSGLVPTDTQYF; CDR3nt: TGCAGTGCTCCTAGCGGGCTTGTGCCGACAGATACGCAGTATTTT
len: 17; j_gene: TRBJ1-4; abundance: .; d_gene: TRBD1; v_gene: TRBV6-5; CDR3aa: CASSYSGQAYQGEKLFF; CDR3nt: TGTGCCAGCAGTTACTCCGGACAGGCCTATCAAGGGGAAAAACTGTTTTTT
len: 14; j_gene: TRBJ1-1; abundance: few; d_gene: .; v_gene: TRBV30; CDR3aa: CAWMTMAMNTEAFF; CDR3nt: TGTGCCTGGATGACTATGGCCATGAACACTGAAGCTTTCTTT
len: 18; j_gene: TRBJ2-1; abundance: .; d_gene: TRBD1; v_gene: TRBV11-3; CDR3aa: CASSALRGTGGNGNEQFF; CDR3nt: TGTGCCAGCAGCGCCCTGAGGGGGACAGGGGGCAATGGGAATGAGCAGTTCTTC
len: 14; j_gene: TRBJ2-3; abundance: many; d_gene: .; v_gene: TRBV6-5; CDR3aa: CASSYSGEGDTQYF; CDR3nt: TGTGCCAGCAGTTACTCGGGCGAGGGTGATACGCAGTATTTT
len: 13; j_gene: TRBJ2-5; abundance: many; d_gene: TRBD2; v_gene: TRBV20-1; CDR3aa: CSATSAGDETQYF; CDR3nt: TGCAGTGCCACTTCAGCGGGGGATGAGACCCAGTACTTC
len: 15; j_gene: TRBJ2-7; abundance: few; d_gene: TRBD1; v_gene: TRBV20-1; CDR3aa: CSARDGQGIAYEQYF; CDR3nt: TGCAGTGCTAGAGACGGACAGGGCATCGCCTACGAGCAGTACTTC
len: 16; j_gene: TRBJ2-1; abundance: .; d_gene: TRBD2; v_gene: TRBV9; CDR3aa: CASSGLAGGPSDEQFF; CDR3nt: TGTGCCAGCAGCGGGTTAGCGGGAGGGCCATCGGATGAGCAGTTCTTC
len: 12; j_gene: TRBJ2-1; abundance: few; d_gene: .; v_gene: TRBV7-9; CDR3aa: CASSPLRAEQFF; CDR3nt: TGTGCCAGCAGCCCTCTCAGGGCCGAGCAGTTCTTC
len: 12; j_gene: TRBJ2-5; abundance: many; d_gene: TRBD1; v_gene: TRBV29-1; CDR3aa: CSVVTGGETQYF; CDR3nt: TGCAGCGTTGTAACAGGGGGAGAGACCCAGTACTTC
len: 12; j_gene: TRBJ1-2; abundance: many; d_gene: .; v_gene: TRBV5-1; CDR3aa: CASSPEGGGYTF; CDR3nt: TGCGCCAGCAGCCCCGAGGGGGGTGGCTACACCTTC
len: 15; j_gene: TRBJ2-2; abundance: few; d_gene: .; v_gene: TRBV29-1; CDR3aa: CSVDAGSGNTGELFF; CDR3nt: TGCAGCGTTGACGCGGGTAGCGGGAACACCGGGGAGCTGTTTTTT
len: 13; j_gene: TRBJ2-3; abundance: many; d_gene: .; v_gene: TRBV12-3/TRBV12-4; CDR3aa: CAGAVGITDTQYF; CDR3nt: TGTGCCGGGGCGGTGGGCATCACAGATACGCAGTATTTT
len: 16; j_gene: TRBJ2-1; abundance: few; d_gene: TRBD2; v_gene: TRBV4-1; CDR3aa: CASSQGLAGGRNEQFF; CDR3nt: TGCGCCAGCAGCCAAGGACTAGCGGGGGGCCGCAATGAGCAGTTCTTC
len: 15; j_gene: TRBJ2-1; abundance: many; d_gene: .; v_gene: TRBV7-2; CDR3aa: CASSPWTQSNNEQFF; CDR3nt: TGTGCCAGCAGCCCTTGGACACAATCCAACAATGAGCAGTTCTTC
len: 15; j_gene: TRBJ1-4; abundance: few; d_gene: TRBD1; v_gene: TRBV7-2; CDR3aa: CASSWKGQRNEKLFF; CDR3nt: TGTGCCAGCAGCTGGAAGGGACAGCGTAATGAAAAACTGTTTTTT
len: 13; j_gene: TRBJ2-1; abundance: many; d_gene: .; v_gene: TRBV29-1; CDR3aa: CSVAWQTRGWQFF; CDR3nt: TGCAGCGTGGCGTGGCAGACCCGAGGGTGGCAGTTCTTC
len: 13; j_gene: TRBJ1-2; abundance: .; d_gene: TRBD1; v_gene: TRBV6-5; CDR3aa: CASRMDRNYGDTF; CDR3nt: TGTGCCAGCAGAATGGACAGGAACTATGGCGACACCTTC
len: 11; j_gene: TRBJ2-1; abundance: few; d_gene: .; v_gene: TRBV5-5; CDR3aa: CASSPWREQFF; CDR3nt: TGTGCCAGCAGCCCGTGGCGGGAGCAGTTCTTC
len: 16; j_gene: TRBJ1-1; abundance: few; d_gene: TRBD1; v_gene: TRBV3-1; CDR3aa: CASSIRDRARNTEAFF; CDR3nt: TGTGCCAGCAGCATAAGGGACAGGGCTAGGAACACTGAAGCTTTCTTT
len: 15; j_gene: TRBJ1-1; abundance: .; d_gene: .; v_gene: TRBV7-8; CDR3aa: CASSLEPGRKTEAFF; CDR3nt: TGTGCCAGCAGCTTGGAACCGGGACGCAAGACTGAAGCTTTCTTT
len: 15; j_gene: TRBJ1-2; abundance: few; d_gene: .; v_gene: TRBV27; CDR3aa: CASSSSITGNYGYTF; CDR3nt: TGTGCCAGCAGTTCATCCATCACAGGGAACTATGGCTACACCTTC
len: 15; j_gene: TRBJ2-1; abundance: .; d_gene: .; v_gene: TRBV19; CDR3aa: CASTSSGQQYNEQFF; CDR3nt: TGTGCCAGTACCAGCTCAGGACAGCAATACAATGAGCAGTTCTTC
len: 20; j_gene: TRBJ2-1; abundance: .; d_gene: TRBD2; v_gene: TRBV5-5; CDR3aa: CASSHRIPGLADRSYNEQFF; CDR3nt: TGTGCCAGCAGCCACCGAATTCCGGGACTAGCGGATAGGTCCTACAATGAGCAGTTCTTC
len: 15; j_gene: TRBJ2-5; abundance: many; d_gene: .; v_gene: TRBV28; CDR3aa: CASSLLDSYQETQYF; CDR3nt: TGTGCCAGCAGTTTACTAGACAGTTATCAAGAGACCCAGTACTTC
len: 14; j_gene: TRBJ1-1; abundance: .; d_gene: .; v_gene: TRBV7-2; CDR3aa: CASSSDRANTEAFF; CDR3nt: TGTGCCAGCAGCTCCGACAGAGCGAACACTGAAGCTTTCTTT
len: 14; j_gene: TRBJ2-2; abundance: .; d_gene: .; v_gene: TRBV28; CDR3aa: CASSLPESVGELFF; CDR3nt: TGTGCCAGCAGTTTGCCCGAGTCGGTCGGGGAGCTGTTTTTT
len: 15; j_gene: TRBJ1-4; abundance: many; d_gene: .; v_gene: TRBV3-1; CDR3aa: CASSPKVRGDEKLFF; CDR3nt: TGTGCCAGCAGCCCAAAAGTGAGGGGGGATGAAAAACTGTTTTTT
len: 14; j_gene: TRBJ2-1; abundance: many; d_gene: .; v_gene: TRBV18; CDR3aa: CASSPPTSRNEQFF; CDR3nt: TGTGCCAGCTCACCGCCGACTTCGAGGAATGAGCAGTTCTTC
len: 16; j_gene: TRBJ2-2; abundance: few; d_gene: .; v_gene: TRBV5-1; CDR3aa: CASSPLRQTNTGELFF; CDR3nt: TGCGCCAGCAGCCCCTTAAGGCAGACCAACACCGGGGAGCTGTTTTTT
len: 14; j_gene: TRBJ1-5; abundance: .; d_gene: .; v_gene: TRBV28; CDR3aa: CASSFQISNQPQHF; CDR3nt: TGTGCCAGCAGTTTTCAGATTAGCAATCAGCCCCAGCATTTT
len: 16; j_gene: TRBJ2-6; abundance: many; d_gene: .; v_gene: TRBV12-3/TRBV12-4; CDR3aa: CASSFTGHSGANVLTF; CDR3nt: TGTGCCAGCAGTTTCACAGGGCACTCTGGGGCCAACGTCCTGACTTTC
len: 13; j_gene: TRBJ1-1; abundance: few; d_gene: TRBD1; v_gene: TRBV12-5; CDR3aa: CASGSGQGAEAFF; CDR3nt: TGTGCTAGTGGTTCGGGACAGGGCGCTGAAGCTTTCTTT
len: 15; j_gene: TRBJ2-3; abundance: .; d_gene: .; v_gene: TRBV18; CDR3aa: CASSPRQGGADTQYF; CDR3nt: TGTGCCAGCTCACCGCGACAGGGAGGGGCAGATACGCAGTATTTT
len: 16; j_gene: TRBJ1-3; abundance: few; d_gene: TRBD1; v_gene: TRBV5-1; CDR3aa: CASSMDRRESGNTIYF; CDR3nt: TGCGCCAGCAGCATGGACAGGAGAGAGTCTGGAAACACCATATATTTT
len: 15; j_gene: TRBJ1-5; abundance: few; d_gene: .; v_gene: TRBV19; CDR3aa: CASTSLLQSNQPQHF; CDR3nt: TGTGCCAGTACCAGCCTATTACAAAGCAATCAGCCCCAGCATTTT
len: 15; j_gene: TRBJ2-5; abundance: many; d_gene: .; v_gene: TRBV7-9; CDR3aa: CASSHSRQGQETQYF; CDR3nt: TGTGCCAGCAGCCATTCGCGGCAGGGCCAAGAGACCCAGTACTTC
len: 17; j_gene: TRBJ2-3; abundance: many; d_gene: .; v_gene: TRBV10-2; CDR3aa: CASSESGDWGKTDTQYF; CDR3nt: TGCGCCAGCAGTGAGTCGGGGGACTGGGGTAAAACAGATACGCAGTATTTT
len: 14; j_gene: TRBJ2-7; abundance: many; d_gene: TRBD1; v_gene: TRBV29-1; CDR3aa: CSVARGTKAYEQYF; CDR3nt: TGCAGCGTTGCCAGGGGGACAAAAGCCTACGAGCAGTACTTC
len: 15; j_gene: TRBJ1-5; abundance: .; d_gene: .; v_gene: TRBV19; CDR3aa: CASSMGEGFDQPQHF; CDR3nt: TGTGCCAGTAGTATGGGAGAGGGCTTCGATCAGCCCCAGCATTTT
len: 13; j_gene: TRBJ1-1; abundance: .; d_gene: TRBD1; v_gene: TRBV30; CDR3aa: CAWRLQGALGAFF; CDR3nt: TGTGCCTGGAGGTTACAGGGGGCGCTTGGGGCTTTCTTT
len: 11; j_gene: TRBJ2-7; abundance: many; d_gene: .; v_gene: TRBV29-1; CDR3aa: CSVGPQGEQYF; CDR3nt: TGCAGCGTTGGGCCACAGGGCGAGCAGTACTTC
len: 13; j_gene: TRBJ2-1; abundance: .; d_gene: .; v_gene: TRBV19; CDR3aa: CASSMTGRGEQFF; CDR3nt: TGTGCCAGTAGTATGACAGGGCGGGGGGAGCAGTTCTTC
len: 14; j_gene: TRBJ1-5; abundance: many; d_gene: TRBD1; v_gene: TRBV20-1; CDR3aa: CSAREDRADQPQHF; CDR3nt: TGCAGTGCTAGAGAGGACAGGGCGGATCAGCCCCAGCATTTT
len: 14; j_gene: TRBJ2-2; abundance: few; d_gene: .; v_gene: TRBV7-3; CDR3aa: CASSFDPGTGELFF; CDR3nt: TGTGCCAGCAGTTTCGACCCTGGGACCGGGGAGCTGTTTTTT
len: 14; j_gene: TRBJ2-1; abundance: medium-sized; d_gene: .; v_gene: TRBV11-2; CDR3aa: CASSVRVSYNEQFF; CDR3nt: TGTGCCAGCAGCGTCCGCGTTTCCTACAATGAGCAGTTCTTC